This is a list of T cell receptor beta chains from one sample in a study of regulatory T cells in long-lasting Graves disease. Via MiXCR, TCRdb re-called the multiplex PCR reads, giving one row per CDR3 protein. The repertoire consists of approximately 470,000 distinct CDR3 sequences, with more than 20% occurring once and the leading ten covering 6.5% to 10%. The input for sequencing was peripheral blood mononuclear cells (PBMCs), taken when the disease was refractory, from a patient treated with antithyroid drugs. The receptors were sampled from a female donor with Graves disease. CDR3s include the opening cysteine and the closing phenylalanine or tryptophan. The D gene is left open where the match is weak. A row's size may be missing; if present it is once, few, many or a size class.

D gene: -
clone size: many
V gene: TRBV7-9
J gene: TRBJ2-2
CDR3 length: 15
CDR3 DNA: TGTGCCAGCAGCCCAAGGACGGGGAACACCGGGGAGCTGTTTTTT
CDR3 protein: CASSPRTGNTGELFF

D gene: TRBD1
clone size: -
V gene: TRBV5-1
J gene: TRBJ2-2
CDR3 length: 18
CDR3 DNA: TGCGCCAGCAGCTTGGAATGGTTGGGGACAGGAAACACCGGGGAGCTGTTTTTT
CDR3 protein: CASSLEWLGTGNTGELFF

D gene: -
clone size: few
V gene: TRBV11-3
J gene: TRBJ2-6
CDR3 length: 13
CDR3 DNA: TGTGCCAGCAGCTTAGAGAACCAGGACGTCCTGACTTTC
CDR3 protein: CASSLENQDVLTF

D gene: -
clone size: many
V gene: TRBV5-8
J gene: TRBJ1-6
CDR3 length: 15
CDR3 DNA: TGTGCCAGCAGCCAAAGGGGGGCTCCTAATTCACCCCTCCACTTT
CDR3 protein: CASSQRGAPNSPLHF

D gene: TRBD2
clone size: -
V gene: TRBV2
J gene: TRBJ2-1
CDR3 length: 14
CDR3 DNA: TGTGCCAGCAGAACCGGGACTAGCGGCGATGAGCAGTTCTTC
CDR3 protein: CASRTGTSGDEQFF

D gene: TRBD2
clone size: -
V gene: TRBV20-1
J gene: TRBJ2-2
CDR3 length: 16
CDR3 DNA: TGCAGTGCTAGACACCGACTAGCCGGGGTCACCGGGGAGCTGTTTTTT
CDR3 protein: CSARHRLAGVTGELFF

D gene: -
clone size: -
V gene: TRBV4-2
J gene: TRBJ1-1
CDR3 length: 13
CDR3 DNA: TGTGCCAGCAGCCCACGCACCAACACTGAAGCTTTCTTT
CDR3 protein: CASSPRTNTEAFF

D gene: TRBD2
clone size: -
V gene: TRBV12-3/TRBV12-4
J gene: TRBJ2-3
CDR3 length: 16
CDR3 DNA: TGTGCCAGCAGTCGCGGGGCTAGCGGGAACACAGATACGCAGTATTTT
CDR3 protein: CASSRGASGNTDTQYF

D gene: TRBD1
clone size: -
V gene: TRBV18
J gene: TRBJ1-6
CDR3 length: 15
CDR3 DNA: TGTGCCAGCTCACCGGGGACAGGGCATAATTCACCCCTCCACTTT
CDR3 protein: CASSPGTGHNSPLHF

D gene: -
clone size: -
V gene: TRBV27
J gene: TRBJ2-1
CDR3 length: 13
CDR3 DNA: TGTGCCAGCAGTTTAGCAACCTACAATGAGCAGTTCTTC
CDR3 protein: CASSLATYNEQFF

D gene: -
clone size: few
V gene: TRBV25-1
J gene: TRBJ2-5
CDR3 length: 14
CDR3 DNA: TGTGCCAGCAGTGAATGGGCAGGGCCAAAGACCCAGTACTTC
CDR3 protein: CASSEWAGPKTQYF

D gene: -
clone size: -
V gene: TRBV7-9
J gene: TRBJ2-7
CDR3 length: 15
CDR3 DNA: TGTGCCAGCAGCTTAGCACTTCAGGATTCCTACGAGCAGTACTTC
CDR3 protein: CASSLALQDSYEQYF

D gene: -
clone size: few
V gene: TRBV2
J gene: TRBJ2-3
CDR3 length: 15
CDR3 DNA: TGTGCCAGCAGTCGGGACGACATGTTCACAGATACGCAGTATTTT
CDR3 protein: CASSRDDMFTDTQYF

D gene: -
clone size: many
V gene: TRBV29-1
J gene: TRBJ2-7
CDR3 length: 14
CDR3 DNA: TGCAGCGTTGAAAGTAGCGGAGAGACCTACGAGCAGTACTTC
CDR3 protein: CSVESSGETYEQYF

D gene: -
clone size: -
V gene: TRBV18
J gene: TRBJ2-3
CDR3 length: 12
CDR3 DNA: TGTGCCAGCTCACCGGAGTCAGATACGCAGTATTTT
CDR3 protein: CASSPESDTQYF

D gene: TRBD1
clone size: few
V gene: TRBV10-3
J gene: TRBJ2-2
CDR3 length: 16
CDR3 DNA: TGTGCCATCGCGGAATACGGACAGGGAAACACCGGGGAGCTGTTTTTT
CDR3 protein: CAIAEYGQGNTGELFF

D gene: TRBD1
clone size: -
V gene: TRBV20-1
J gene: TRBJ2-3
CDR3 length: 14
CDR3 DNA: TGCAGTGCTGCCGCCGGGACAGGGCTAGATACGCAGTATTTT
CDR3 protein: CSAAAGTGLDTQYF

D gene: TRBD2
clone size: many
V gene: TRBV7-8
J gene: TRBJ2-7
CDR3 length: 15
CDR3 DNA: TGTGCCAGCAGCTTAGGGCGGGAGGACCGGGCCGAGCAGTACTTC
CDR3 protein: CASSLGREDRAEQYF

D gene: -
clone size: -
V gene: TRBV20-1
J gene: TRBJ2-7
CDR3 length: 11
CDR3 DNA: TGCAGTGCAGGGGACCGCCGCGAGCAGTACTTC
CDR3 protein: CSAGDRREQYF

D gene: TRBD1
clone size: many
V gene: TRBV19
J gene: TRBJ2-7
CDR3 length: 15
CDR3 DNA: TGTGCCAGTAGTATCGAAGACAGGGCCTTGTTCGAGCAGTACTTC
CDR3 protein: CASSIEDRALFEQYF

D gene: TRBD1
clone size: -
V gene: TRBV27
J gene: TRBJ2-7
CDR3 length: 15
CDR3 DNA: TGTGCCAGCAGTCTAGGGACAGGGGTTCCCAACGAGCAGTACTTC
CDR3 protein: CASSLGTGVPNEQYF

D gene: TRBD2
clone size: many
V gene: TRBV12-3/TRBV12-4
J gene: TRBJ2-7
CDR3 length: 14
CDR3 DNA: TGTGCCAGCAGGCTAGCGGGAGGGAACTCCGAGCAGTACTTC
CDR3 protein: CASRLAGGNSEQYF

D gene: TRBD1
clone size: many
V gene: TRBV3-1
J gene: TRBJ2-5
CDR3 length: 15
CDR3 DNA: TGTGCCAGCAGCCAAATAGGGACAGTCCAAGAGACCCAGTACTTC
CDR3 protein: CASSQIGTVQETQYF

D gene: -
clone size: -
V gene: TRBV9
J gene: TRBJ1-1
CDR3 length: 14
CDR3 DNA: TGTGCCAGCAGCCCTACCGAGAGGAGCACTGAAGCTTTCTTT
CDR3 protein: CASSPTERSTEAFF

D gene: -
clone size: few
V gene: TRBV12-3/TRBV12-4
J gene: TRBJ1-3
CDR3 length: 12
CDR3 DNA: TGTGCCAGCAGTTTACACCGGGGAACCATATATTTT
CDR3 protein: CASSLHRGTIYF

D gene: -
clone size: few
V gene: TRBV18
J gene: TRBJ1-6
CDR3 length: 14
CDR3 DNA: TGTGCCAGCTCAAACGAATGGGGGAATTCACCCCTCCACTTT
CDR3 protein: CASSNEWGNSPLHF

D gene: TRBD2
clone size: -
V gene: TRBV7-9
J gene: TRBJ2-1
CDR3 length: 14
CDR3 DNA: TGTGCCAGCAGAGGAGCGGGAGAGGGAAATGAGCAGTTCTTC
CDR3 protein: CASRGAGEGNEQFF

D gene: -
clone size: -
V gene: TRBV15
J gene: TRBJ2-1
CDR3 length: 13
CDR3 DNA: TGTGCCACCGGGGGGGACATATACAATGAGCAGTTCTTC
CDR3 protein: CATGGDIYNEQFF

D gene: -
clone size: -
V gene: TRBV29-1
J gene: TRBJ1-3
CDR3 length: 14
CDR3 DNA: TGCAGCGCTCGGACCGAGCACTCTGGAAACACCATATATTTT
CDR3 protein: CSARTEHSGNTIYF

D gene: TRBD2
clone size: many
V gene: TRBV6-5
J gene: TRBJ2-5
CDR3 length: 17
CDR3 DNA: TGTGCCAGCAGTTACTCTTTTTTTGGGAGGGGCGGCGAGACCCAGTACTTC
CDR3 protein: CASSYSFFGRGGETQYF

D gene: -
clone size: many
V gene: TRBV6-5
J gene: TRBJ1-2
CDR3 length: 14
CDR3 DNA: TGTGCCAGCAGTTCCCCCCCCCACTTCTATGGCTACACCTTC
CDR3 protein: CASSSPPHFYGYTF

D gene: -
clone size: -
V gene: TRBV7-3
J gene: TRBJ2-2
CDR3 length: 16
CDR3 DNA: TGTGCCAGCTCTACCCGAAAGGCAGGGAACACCGGGGAGCTGTTTTTT
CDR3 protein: CASSTRKAGNTGELFF

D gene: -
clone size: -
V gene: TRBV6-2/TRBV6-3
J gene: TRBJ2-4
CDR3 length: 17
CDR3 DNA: TGTGCCAGCAGGAGACCGAGGGGTCCAATAGCCAAAAACATTCAGTACTTC
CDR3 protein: CASRRPRGPIAKNIQYF

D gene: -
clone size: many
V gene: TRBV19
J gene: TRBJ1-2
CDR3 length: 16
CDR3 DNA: TGTGCCAGTAGTCCCAGTGTGGGGGACACTAACTATGGCTACACCTTC
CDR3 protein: CASSPSVGDTNYGYTF

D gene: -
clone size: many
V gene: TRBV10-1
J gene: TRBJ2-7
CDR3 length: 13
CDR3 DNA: TGCGCCAGCAGTGAGTCAACGAATTACGAGCAGTACTTC
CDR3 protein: CASSESTNYEQYF

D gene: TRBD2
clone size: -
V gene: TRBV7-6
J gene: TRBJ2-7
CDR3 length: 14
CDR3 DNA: TGTGCCAGCAGCCCTCCTAGCGGGAGTGGAGAGCAGTACTTC
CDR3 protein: CASSPPSGSGEQYF

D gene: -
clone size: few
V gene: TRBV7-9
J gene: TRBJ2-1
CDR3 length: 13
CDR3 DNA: TGTGCCAGCAGCTTGAGTCCCTACAATGAGCAGTTCTTC
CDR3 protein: CASSLSPYNEQFF

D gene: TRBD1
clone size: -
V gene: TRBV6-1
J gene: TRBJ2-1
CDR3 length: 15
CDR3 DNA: TGTGCCGGATCGTCGATGCAGGGGGCTTACAATGAGCAGTTCTTC
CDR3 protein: CAGSSMQGAYNEQFF

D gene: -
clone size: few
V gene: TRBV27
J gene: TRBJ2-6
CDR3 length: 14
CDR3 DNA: TGTGCCAGCAGTTTATATTTTGGGGCCAACGTCCTGACTTTC
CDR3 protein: CASSLYFGANVLTF

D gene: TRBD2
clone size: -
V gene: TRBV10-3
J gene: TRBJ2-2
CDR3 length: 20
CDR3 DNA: TGTGCCATCAGTGTTCTAGCGGGAGAAGGGGGGACTCGAGACACCGGGGAGCTGTTTTTT
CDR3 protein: CAISVLAGEGGTRDTGELFF

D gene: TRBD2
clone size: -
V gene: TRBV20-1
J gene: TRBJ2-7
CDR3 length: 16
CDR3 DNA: TGCAGTGCTCCCCCCCCAGCTAGCGGGAGGCTGGGCGAGCAGTACTTC
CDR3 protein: CSAPPPASGRLGEQYF

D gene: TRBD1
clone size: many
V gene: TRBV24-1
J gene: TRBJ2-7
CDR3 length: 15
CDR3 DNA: TGTGCCACCAGTGACCAAACAGGGGGCTGGTACGAGCAGTACTTC
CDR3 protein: CATSDQTGGWYEQYF

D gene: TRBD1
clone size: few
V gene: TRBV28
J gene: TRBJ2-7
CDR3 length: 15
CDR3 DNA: TGTGCCAGCAGGTCTAAGGGACAGGGGGTTTACGAGCAGTACTTC
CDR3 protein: CASRSKGQGVYEQYF

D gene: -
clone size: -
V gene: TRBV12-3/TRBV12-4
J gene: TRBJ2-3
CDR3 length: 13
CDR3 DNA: TGTGCCAGCAGTTTATCGGTTAGGGATACGCAGTATTTT
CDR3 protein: CASSLSVRDTQYF